The rows below give T cell receptor beta chains drawn from one sample of a study of blood T cell repertoires in COVID-19. Clones were read by immunoSEQ multiplex PCR, and TCRdb kept only the in-frame ones, dropping some. The sample lists a few hundred thousand clones; 80% to 90% were seen once. The sample was PBMCs or T cells enriched from blood (not recorded which). These receptors came from a man aged 18 to 30 who had recovered from COVID-19. The CDR3 runs from the conserved cysteine through the conserved F or W. The order of the fields is V gene, J gene, D gene, clone size, CDR3 protein, CDR3 DNA. The D gene is left open where the match is weak. Expanded clones get a size class; other rows say once, few or many, or leave the size out.

v_call: TRBV28; j_call: TRBJ2-1; d_call: TRBD2; clone_size: NA; cdr3_aa: CASFAGGSLKGNEQFF; cdr3_nt: TGTGCCAGCTTTGCCGGGGGGTCACTGAAGGGCAATGAGCAGTTCTTC
v_call: TRBV2; j_call: TRBJ1-2; d_call: NA; clone_size: NA; cdr3_aa: CASSQGFNYGYTF; cdr3_nt: TGTGCCAGCAGCCAGGGTTTTAACTATGGCTACACCTTC
v_call: TRBV19; j_call: TRBJ2-7; d_call: NA; clone_size: few; cdr3_aa: CASSIGHQQNYEQYF; cdr3_nt: TGTGCCAGTAGTATAGGTCATCAACAAAACTACGAGCAGTACTTC
v_call: TRBV6-1; j_call: TRBJ2-3; d_call: TRBD1; clone_size: NA; cdr3_aa: CASSEWTGNTDTQYF; cdr3_nt: TGTGCCAGCAGTGAGTGGACAGGGAACACAGATACGCAGTATTTT
v_call: TRBV2; j_call: TRBJ1-2; d_call: NA; clone_size: NA; cdr3_aa: CASVGLQGPYGYTF; cdr3_nt: TGTGCCAGCGTGGGGCTCCAGGGCCCTTATGGCTACACCTTC
v_call: TRBV7-6; j_call: TRBJ2-7; d_call: TRBD1; clone_size: NA; cdr3_aa: CASSLSSGQGLRAYEQYF; cdr3_nt: TGTGCCAGCAGCTTATCCTCGGGACAGGGTTTAAGGGCGTACGAGCAGTACTTC
v_call: TRBV7-3; j_call: TRBJ1-6; d_call: TRBD1; clone_size: NA; cdr3_aa: CASRLTGGNSPLHF; cdr3_nt: TGTGCCAGCAGATTGACAGGGGGCAATTCACCCCTCCACTTT
v_call: TRBV30; j_call: TRBJ1-2; d_call: TRBD1; clone_size: NA; cdr3_aa: CAWSQNRGTGGYTF; cdr3_nt: TGTGCCTGGAGTCAAAACAGGGGAACAGGTGGCTACACCTTC
v_call: TRBV27; j_call: TRBJ1-5; d_call: NA; clone_size: once; cdr3_aa: CASSSGVSNQPQHF; cdr3_nt: TGTGCCAGCAGTTCAGGGGTTAGCAATCAGCCCCAGCATTTT
v_call: TRBV6-5; j_call: TRBJ2-1; d_call: TRBD2; clone_size: NA; cdr3_aa: CASSPTSGRYNEQFF; cdr3_nt: TGTGCCAGCAGTCCGACTAGCGGGAGATACAATGAGCAGTTCTTC
v_call: TRBV24-1; j_call: TRBJ1-5; d_call: NA; clone_size: NA; cdr3_aa: CATSDTGWPQHF; cdr3_nt: TGTGCCACCAGTGATACAGGCTGGCCCCAGCATTTT
v_call: TRBV4-2; j_call: TRBJ1-2; d_call: NA; clone_size: NA; cdr3_aa: CASSQDSGTNYGYTF; cdr3_nt: TGTGCCAGCAGCCAAGACAGCGGAACTAACTATGGCTACACCTTC
v_call: TRBV6-1; j_call: TRBJ2-6; d_call: TRBD1; clone_size: NA; cdr3_aa: CASSEARMGTVISGANVLTF; cdr3_nt: TGTGCCAGCAGTGAAGCCCGTATGGGGACAGTCATCTCTGGGGCCAACGTCCTGACTTTC
v_call: TRBV19; j_call: TRBJ1-5; d_call: NA; clone_size: NA; cdr3_aa: CASSISWGQLSNQPQHF; cdr3_nt: TGTGCCAGTAGTATCAGCTGGGGCCAACTTAGCAATCAGCCCCAGCATTTT
v_call: TRBV15; j_call: TRBJ1-4; d_call: NA; clone_size: NA; cdr3_aa: CATSNGGLAGARSEKLFF; cdr3_nt: TGTGCCACCAGCAATGGGGGGTTGGCCGGGGCGAGGAGCGAAAAACTGTTTTTT
v_call: TRBV5-4; j_call: TRBJ2-7; d_call: TRBD2; clone_size: NA; cdr3_aa: CASSLSRGGASGEQYF; cdr3_nt: TGTGCCAGCAGCTTGAGTCGGGGGGGCGCAAGCGGCGAGCAGTACTTC
v_call: TRBV9; j_call: TRBJ2-7; d_call: NA; clone_size: NA; cdr3_aa: CASSVGRTDYEQYF; cdr3_nt: TGTGCCAGCAGCGTAGGAAGGACAGACTACGAGCAGTACTTC